This paragraph covers one TCR beta chain sequence. Its antigen is unknown. Base-call qualities are not available, and no considerably larger clone is one nucleotide away. The source of the sample is a study of cytomegalovirus exposure and HLA in healthy donors (dated by TCRdb to about 2017). Study-wide context: An earlier analysis of 587 of the donors reported about 290 Gb of sequence data and roughly 110 million unique TCR beta sequences from 190 million or so T cells. An early release that covered about 600 HLA-typed donors contained around 330 gigabases of sequencing data and tens of millions of unique TCR sequences. The genetic ancestry cluster associated with self-reported Caucasian donors included about 81% of the 300 to 400 genotyped donors. The aim of the study was to test whether cataloging public T cell receptors could identify signatures of past pathogen exposure. Using immunosequencing, the study profiled T cell repertoires from around 670 subjects and related those repertoires to cytomegalovirus serostatus. A separate validation cohort of roughly 130 different subjects was used in addition to the roughly 700-subject first cohort. To predict cytomegalovirus infection status, the study brought together high-throughput TCR immunosequencing, statistical association of individual TCRs with disease status, and machine learning. A later analysis re-examined previously published TCR beta repertoires from about 670 donors and added high-resolution HLA genotyping to investigate patterns of TCR occurrence. Rather than using new phenotypic data, the later analysis identified candidate immune exposures from TCR beta sequences and from how often those sequences occurred across donors. To decide whether each TCR beta V gene segment behaved as functional or pseudogenic, an earlier analysis of fewer than 750 of the donors relied on high-throughput TCR beta sequencing. Donor age, sex, ethnicity and CMV serostatus were compiled together with the repertoire data. A later genetic analysis took genome-wide SNP genotypes for 398 of the 666 donors and used that subset as a discovery cohort. All discovery cohort repertoires had been generated using a single sequencing platform. HLA typing covered class I and class II loci at four-digit resolution. The number of typed donors differed by locus: roughly 629-630 for A, B, C, DRB1 and DQB1; roughly 510 for DQA1; 606 for DPA1; and some 470 for DPB1. Roughly five DR-DQ haplotypes were handled as single units for association and clustering because linkage in the cohort was strong. Across around 400 genotyped donors of the cohort, an average of roughly 250,000 unique TCR beta nucleotide sequences per donor were sequenced, and 15% to 20% of those sequences were non-productive. Here is what the overall study found, with its caveats: A further reported finding was that TCR beta sequences accurately predicted the HLA-A and HLA-B alleles for most subjects in the first cohort. In a later analysis, the rate of TCR association differed among HLA loci, with DRB1 alleles having the most associated TCRs and HLA-C alleles having the fewest. An association between a missense DCLRE1C variant and V-gene and J-gene trimming of TCR beta chains was found in a later genetic analysis and replicated in an independent cohort. The presence/absence analyses assumed that sequencing depth was roughly uniform across donors, and that assumption may not be true. In an earlier analysis of under 600 of the donors, most TCR beta V segments were observed in productive rearrangements about 87% or about 30% of the time, broadly matching IMGT annotations. At a false discovery rate of 0.05, a later analysis linked 16,951 TCR beta sequences to specific HLA alleles. The earlier analysis of 587 of the donors excluded some 15 rarely observed V segments, including chromosome 9 orphons, because counts were too low. Only TCR beta chains were sequenced in this cohort, and the absence of alpha or paired-chain data limited detectable features. Several of the top co-occurrence clusters appeared to be linked to parvovirus B19, influenza, CMV and Epstein-Barr virus, according to a later analysis. A total of about 180 TCR beta chains were listed by the study as associated with cytomegalovirus. For the cohort, immune exposure information was limited to CMV serostatus. Linkage disequilibrium might explain the correlated functional status among segregating V segments, but an unknown experimental factor could not be excluded. A cluster of highly shared sequence variants was judged likely to be a technical artifact of the sequencing pipeline. A later analysis found that HLA-associated TCR beta chains were more clonally expanded and had lower generation probabilities than equally common non-associated chains. Because HLA typing was missing for some donors at each locus, association tests included only the typed subset. The classifier was reported to diagnose cytomegalovirus status with high specificity and sensitivity in both the original and validation cohorts. While some public TCRs were present in many individuals, most TCR sequences turned up only very rarely across donors. Some IMGT-functional V segments, including TRBV6-2 and TRBV6-3, could not be told apart with the 87-base-pair reads, so those segments were excluded. When HLA alleles, especially DR and DQ, strongly co-occurred, TCR associations were difficult to assign to individual alleles. According to the authors, the approach could potentially be generalized to other disease states and immunological phenotypes. In a later analysis, most CMV-associated TCR beta chains were found to appear HLA-restricted, with HLA associations seemingly driven largely by CMV exposure. Three of the identified cytomegalovirus-associated TCR beta chains were confirmed in vitro to be specific for cytomegalovirus antigens. According to a later genetic analysis, donors in an Asian-associated ancestry cluster had fewer N-insertions in productive TCRs than the approximately 610-donor mean.

The library came from the immunoSEQ multiplex PCR assay. A mixture of 60 forward primers for TCR Vbeta segments and 13 reverse primers for TCR Jbeta segments was used in the multiplex PCR. Amplification of the CDR3 region of rearranged TCR beta genes was performed with a multiplex PCR assay on genomic DNA. Amplified TCR beta libraries were sequenced as 87-base-pair reads on the Illumina HiSeq System. The paper's data handling went like this. A later analysis counted some 74 million unique TCR beta chains across the approximately 700 repertoires, and some 11 million of these chains were shared by at least two donors. Raw reads were error-corrected and collapsed into unique sequences by a nearest-neighbor algorithm in which closely related sequences were merged to remove PCR and sequencing errors. Alignment of CDR3 sequences to IMGT reference sequences was used to assign V, D and J gene segments. Each retained sequence needed at least a six-nucleotide match to both a V gene segment and a J gene segment. A rearrangement was called productive if the CDR3 had no stop codons and remained in frame with V and J, and every other rearrangement was called non-productive. Following IMGT convention, CDR3 was defined as the stretch from the second conserved V-encoded cysteine up to the conserved J-encoded phenylalanine. The earlier analysis of a few hundred of the donors excluded sequences that lacked an unambiguous match to a single V gene segment. In an earlier analysis of around 600 of the donors, V segments were called functional above 56.7% productive rearrangements and were called segregating when the between-donor standard deviation exceeded 5%. A statistical classification framework was built to diagnose cytomegalovirus status from the catalog of TCR beta chain sequences. In a later analysis, V and J genes were assigned by comparing TCR nucleotide sequences against IMGT/GENE-DB human TR gene sequences. The TCRdist pipeline was used in a later analysis to assign CDR3 sequences and most-parsimonious VDJ recombination scenarios. In a later analysis, every TCR beta chain was defined by the combination of its CDR3 amino acid sequence and its V-gene family, and reads without a unique V-gene family were dropped. In a later analysis, nearly 600 highly shared, low-generation-probability nucleotide sequences were removed to address suspected cross-contamination and a sequencing artifact. In a later analysis, a clonal expansion index for each public chain was calculated from normalized within-repertoire ranks of inferred template counts. Generation probabilities in a later analysis came from a VDJ recombination model fitted to out-of-frame rearrangements, and those results were checked against IGoR. Hypergeometric tests were used in a later analysis to score TCR-TCR, TCR-HLA and TCR-CMV co-occurrence, with a repertoire-size bias correction applied to the TCR pairs. In a later analysis, false discovery rates were estimated by permuting HLA or CMV assignments 20 times. In a later analysis, co-occurring TCRs were grouped with DBSCAN, and TCRdist sequence similarity was added when clustering was performed within HLA-allele-positive subsets. Repertoires with fewer than 30,000 or more than 120,000 public chains, plus five repertoires with anomalous nucleotide sharing, were excluded from co-occurrence clustering. TCRdb's version of the immuneACCESS table is confined to in-frame rearrangements and falls short of the full clone set. An unresolved V gene accounts for under half of the shortfall where checked; the remainder is of unknown origin. The V and J calls and clone size come from that table; D and trimming were worked out from the DNA. The sample records 200,000 or so clones, around 80% of which are singletons. Clones ranked in the top ten supply around 15% of the sample.

The CDR3 contains 17 residues, cysteine and phenylalanine counted. Only the CDR3 part of the read is kept: 51 bases, read in frame from the first base. From a lookup of the germline V gene, CDR1 and CDR2 are SGHRS and YFSETQ. Between the V and J ends, shortened by 3 bases and 1 base respectively, the junction contains 14 bases. In total, approximately 690 healthy bone marrow donors made up the cohort. At the time of sampling, all cohort members were nominally healthy, though unrecorded immune exposures were likely present. The donor was CMV seronegative and belonged to the group of 352 seronegative cohort members. A peripheral blood sample was collected from each donor, and TCR beta sequencing was performed on peripheral blood mononuclear cells. The Qiagen DNeasy Blood Extraction Kit was used to extract genomic DNA from the blood cell samples.

The sequencing input was PBMCs. The rearranged segments are TRBV5-1 and TRBJ2-6; D gene: possibly TRBD1, on 7 matching bases. This receptor was identified in a man aged 40-49 years in good health and CMV-seronegative. The sequence in DNA is TGCGCCAGCAGCTCCGGGGGCAGGGGGTCTGGGGCCAACGTCCTGACTTTC. The encoded protein is CASSSGGRGSGANVLTF.